This T cell receptor (beta chain) was captured in a study of T cell changes during pregnancy in multiple sclerosis. Repertoires were generated with immunoSEQ multiplex PCR, while TCRdb's copy carries only in-frame clones and drops some. The sample lists 25,000 to 40,000 clones, roughly 91% occurring once. The germline V gene encodes CDR1 LGHNA and CDR2 YNFKEQ. V lost 7 bases, J lost 6 bases, and 12 bases stayed unmatched. The CDR3 extends over 16 amino acids. Sample: CD8+ T cells from peripheral blood mononuclear cells, taken in the second trimester of pregnancy. The receptor comes from a female donor in good health, enrolled as a control in a pregnancy study. This rearrangement joins TRBV4-2 to TRBJ2-2; 9 positions agree with TRBD1. CDR3: CASNRPGTGFAGELFF. The DNA for the CDR3 is TGTGCCAGCAACCGTCCCGGGACAGGGTTCGCCGGGGAGCTGTTTTTT.